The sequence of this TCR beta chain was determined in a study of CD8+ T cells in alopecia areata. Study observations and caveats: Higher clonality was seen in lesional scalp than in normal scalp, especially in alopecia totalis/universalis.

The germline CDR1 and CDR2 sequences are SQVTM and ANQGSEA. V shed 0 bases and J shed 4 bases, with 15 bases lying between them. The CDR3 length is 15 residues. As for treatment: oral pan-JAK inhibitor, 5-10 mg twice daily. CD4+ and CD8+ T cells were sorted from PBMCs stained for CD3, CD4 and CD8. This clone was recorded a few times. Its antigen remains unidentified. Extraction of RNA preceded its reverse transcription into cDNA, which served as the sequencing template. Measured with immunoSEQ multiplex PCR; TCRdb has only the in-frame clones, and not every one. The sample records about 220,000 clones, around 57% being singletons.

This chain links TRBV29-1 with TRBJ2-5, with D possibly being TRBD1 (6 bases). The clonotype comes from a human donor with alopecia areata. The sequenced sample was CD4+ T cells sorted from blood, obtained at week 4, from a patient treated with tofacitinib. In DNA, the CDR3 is TGCAGCGTTGAAGATTCGACCGGCAGGGGAGAGACCCAGTACTTC. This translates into CSVEDSTGRGETQYF. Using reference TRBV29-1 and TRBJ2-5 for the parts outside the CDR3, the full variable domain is SAVISQKPSRDICQRGTSLTIQCQVDSQVTMMFWYRQQPGQSLTLIATANQGSEATYESGFVIDKFPISRPNLTFSTLTVSNMSPEDSSIYLCSVEDSTGRGETQYFGPGTRLLVL.